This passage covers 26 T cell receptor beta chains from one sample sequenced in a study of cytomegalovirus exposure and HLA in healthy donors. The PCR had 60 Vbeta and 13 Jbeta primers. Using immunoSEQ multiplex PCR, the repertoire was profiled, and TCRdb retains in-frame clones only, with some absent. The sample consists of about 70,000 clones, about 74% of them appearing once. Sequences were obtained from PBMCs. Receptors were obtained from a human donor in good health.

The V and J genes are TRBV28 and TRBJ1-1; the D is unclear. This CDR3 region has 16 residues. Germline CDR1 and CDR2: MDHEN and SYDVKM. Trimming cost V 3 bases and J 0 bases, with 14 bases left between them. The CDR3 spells CASSLLALGLNTEAFF. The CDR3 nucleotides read TGTGCCAGCAGTTTGCTTGCCTTGGGCCTGAACACTGAAGCTTTCTTT. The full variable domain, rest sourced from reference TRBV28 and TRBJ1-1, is DVKVTQSSRYLVKRTGEKVFLECVQDMDHENMFWYRQDPGLGLRLIYFSYDVKMKEKGDIPEGYSVSREKKERFSLILESASTNQTSMYLCASSLLALGLNTEAFFGQGTRLTVV.

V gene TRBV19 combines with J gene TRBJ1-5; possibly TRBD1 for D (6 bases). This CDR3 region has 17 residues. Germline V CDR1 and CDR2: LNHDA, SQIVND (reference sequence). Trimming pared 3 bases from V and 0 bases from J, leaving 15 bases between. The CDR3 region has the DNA TGTGCCAGTAGTATCCCCCCGGGACACTATAGCAATCAGCCCCAGCATTTT. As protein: CASSIPPGHYSNQPQHF.

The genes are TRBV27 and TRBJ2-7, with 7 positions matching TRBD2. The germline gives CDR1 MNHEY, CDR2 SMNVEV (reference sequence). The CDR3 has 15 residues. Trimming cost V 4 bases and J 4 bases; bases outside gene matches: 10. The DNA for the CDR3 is TGTGCCAGCAGTTCACTAGCGACTCGCGATTACGAGCAGTACTTC. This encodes CASSSLATRDYEQYF.

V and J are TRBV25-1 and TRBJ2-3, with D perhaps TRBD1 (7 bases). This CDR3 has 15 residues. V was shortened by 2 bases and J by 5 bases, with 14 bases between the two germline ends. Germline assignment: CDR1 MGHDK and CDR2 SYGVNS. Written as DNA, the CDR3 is TGTGCCAGCAGTGAAGGAGGAGGGGGCAAAGATACGCAGTATTTT. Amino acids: CASSEGGGGKDTQYF. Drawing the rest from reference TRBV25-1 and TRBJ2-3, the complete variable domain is EADIYQTPRYLVIGTGKKITLECSQTMGHDKMYWYQQDPGMELHLIHYSYGVNSTEKGDLSSESTVSRIRTEHFPLTLESARPSHTSQYLCASSEGGGGKDTQYFGPGTRLTVL.

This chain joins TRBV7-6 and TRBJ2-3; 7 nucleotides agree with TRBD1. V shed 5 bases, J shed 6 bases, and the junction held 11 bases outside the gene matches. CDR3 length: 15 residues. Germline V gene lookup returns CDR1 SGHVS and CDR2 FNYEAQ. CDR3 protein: CASSHIQGKGDTQYF. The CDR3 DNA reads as TGTGCCAGCAGCCATATACAGGGGAAGGGGGATACGCAGTATTTT.

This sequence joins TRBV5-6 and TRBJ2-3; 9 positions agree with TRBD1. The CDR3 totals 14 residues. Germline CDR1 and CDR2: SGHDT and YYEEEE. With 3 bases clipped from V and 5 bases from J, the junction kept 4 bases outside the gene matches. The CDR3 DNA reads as TGTGCCAGCAGCTGGGGACAGGGTCAAGATACGCAGTATTTT. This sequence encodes CASSWGQGQDTQYF.

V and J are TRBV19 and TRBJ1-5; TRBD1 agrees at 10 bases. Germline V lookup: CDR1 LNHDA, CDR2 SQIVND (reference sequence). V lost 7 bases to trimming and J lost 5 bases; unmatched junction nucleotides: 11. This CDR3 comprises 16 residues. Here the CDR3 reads CASKRIRDRGDQPQHF. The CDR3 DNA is TGTGCCAGTAAGCGAATCCGGGACAGGGGCGATCAGCCCCAGCATTTT.

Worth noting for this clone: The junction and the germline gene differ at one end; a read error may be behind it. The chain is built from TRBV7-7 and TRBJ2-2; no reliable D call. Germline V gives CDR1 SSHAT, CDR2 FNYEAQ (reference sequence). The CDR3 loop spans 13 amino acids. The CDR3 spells CASSLDGSGELFF. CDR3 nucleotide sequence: TGTGCTAGCAGCTTAGACGGGTCCGGGGAGCTGTTTTTT. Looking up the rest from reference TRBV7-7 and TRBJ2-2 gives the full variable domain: GAGVSQSPRYKVTKRGQDVTLRCDPISSHATLYWYQQALGQGPEFLTYFNYEAQPDKSGLPSDRFSAERPEGSISTLTIQRTEQRDSAMYRCASSLDGSGELFFGEGSRLTVL.

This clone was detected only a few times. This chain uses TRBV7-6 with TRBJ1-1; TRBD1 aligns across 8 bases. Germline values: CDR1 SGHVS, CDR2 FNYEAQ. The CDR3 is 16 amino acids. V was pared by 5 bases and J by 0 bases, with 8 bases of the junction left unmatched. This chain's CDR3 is CASSPRAGGLNTEAFF. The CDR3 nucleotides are TGTGCCAGCAGCCCCAGGGCAGGGGGCTTGAACACTGAAGCTTTCTTT. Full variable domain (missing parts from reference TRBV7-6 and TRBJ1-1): GAGVSQSPRYKVTKRGQDVALRCDPISGHVSLYWYRQALGQGPEFLTYFNYEAQQDKSGLPNDRFSAERPEGSISTLTIQRTEQRDSAMYRCASSPRAGGLNTEAFFGQGTRLTVV.

Written as DNA, the CDR3 is TGTGCCAGCAGTTCTTTTATCGGAGAGGCGCCCCAGCATTTT. Translating gives CASSSFIGEAPQHF. The V gene is TRBV6-6, the J gene TRBJ1-5; no clear D. The CDR3 is 14 residues long. V dropped 4 bases and J dropped 9 bases, with 16 bases sitting between them. CDR1 MNHNY and CDR2 SVGAGI come from the germline V gene (reference sequence).

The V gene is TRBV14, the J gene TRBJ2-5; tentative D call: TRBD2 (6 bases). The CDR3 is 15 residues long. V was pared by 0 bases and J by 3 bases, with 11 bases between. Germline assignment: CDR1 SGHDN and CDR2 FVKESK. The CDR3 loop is CASSQEGRGEETQYF. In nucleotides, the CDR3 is TGTGCCAGCAGCCAAGAAGGGCGCGGGGAAGAGACCCAGTACTTC.

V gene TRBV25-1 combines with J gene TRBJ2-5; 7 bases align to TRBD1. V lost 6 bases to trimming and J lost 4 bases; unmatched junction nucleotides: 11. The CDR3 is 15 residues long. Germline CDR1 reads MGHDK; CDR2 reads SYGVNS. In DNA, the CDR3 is TGTGCCAGCAGCAAAGGGGGCTTGGGTGGAGAGACCCAGTACTTC. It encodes CASSKGGLGGETQYF.

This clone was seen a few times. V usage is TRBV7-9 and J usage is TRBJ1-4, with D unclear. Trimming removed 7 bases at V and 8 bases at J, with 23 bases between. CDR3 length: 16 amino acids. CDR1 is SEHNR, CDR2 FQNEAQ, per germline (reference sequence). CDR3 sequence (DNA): TGTGCCAGCACTTCCCGGCAGGCCAGGCCGTGGGAAAAACTGTTTTTT. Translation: CASTSRQARPWEKLFF. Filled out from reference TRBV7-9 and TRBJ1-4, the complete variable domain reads DTGVSQNPRHKITKRGQNVTFRCDPISEHNRLYWYRQTLGQGPEFLTYFQNEAQLEKSRLLSDRFSAERPKGSFSTLEIQRTEQGDSAMYLCASTSRQARPWEKLFFGSGTQLSVL.

The CDR3 sequence is CAISESAVTDTQYF. For the CDR3, the DNA is TGTGCCATCAGTGAGTCTGCAGTCACAGATACGCAGTATTTT. V is TRBV10-3 and J is TRBJ2-3; D call uncertain. Germline assignment: CDR1 ENHRY and CDR2 SYGVKD. V lost 0 bases, J lost 2 bases, and 6 bases lay in between. The CDR3 is 14 residues long.

The chain's CDR3 is CASSDPKREGANVLTF. The DNA of the CDR3 is TGTGCCAGCAGTGACCCCAAGCGGGAGGGGGCCAACGTCCTGACTTTC. This rearrangement joins TRBV25-1 to TRBJ2-6; 8 bases align to TRBD2. Trimming cost V 3 bases and J 4 bases; bases outside gene matches: 5. The CDR3 length is 16 residues. Germline lookup yields CDR1 MGHDK and CDR2 SYGVNS.

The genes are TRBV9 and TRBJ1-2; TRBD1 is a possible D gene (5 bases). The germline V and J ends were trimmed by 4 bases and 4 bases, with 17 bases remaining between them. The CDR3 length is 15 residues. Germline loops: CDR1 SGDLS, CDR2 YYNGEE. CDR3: CASSPREGSSYGYTF. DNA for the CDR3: TGTGCCAGCAGCCCCCGGGAGGGGTCGAGCTATGGCTACACCTTC.

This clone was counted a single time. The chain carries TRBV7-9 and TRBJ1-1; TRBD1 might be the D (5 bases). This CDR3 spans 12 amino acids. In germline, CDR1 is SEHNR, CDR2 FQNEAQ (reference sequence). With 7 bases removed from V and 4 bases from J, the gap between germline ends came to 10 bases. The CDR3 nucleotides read TGTGCCAGCACCTCCAGGGCCACTGAAGCTTTCTTT. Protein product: CASTSRATEAFF. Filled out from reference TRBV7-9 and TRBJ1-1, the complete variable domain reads DTGVSQNPRHKITKRGQNVTFRCDPISEHNRLYWYRQTLGQGPEFLTYFQNEAQLEKSRLLSDRFSAERPKGSFSTLEIQRTEQGDSAMYLCASTSRATEAFFGQGTRLTVV.

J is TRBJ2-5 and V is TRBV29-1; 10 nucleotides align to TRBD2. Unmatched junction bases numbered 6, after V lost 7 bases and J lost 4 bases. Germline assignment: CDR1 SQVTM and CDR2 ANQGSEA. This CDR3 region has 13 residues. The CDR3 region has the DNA TGCAGCGCTGGACTAGCGGCACTAGAGACCCAGTACTTC. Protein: CSAGLAALETQYF.

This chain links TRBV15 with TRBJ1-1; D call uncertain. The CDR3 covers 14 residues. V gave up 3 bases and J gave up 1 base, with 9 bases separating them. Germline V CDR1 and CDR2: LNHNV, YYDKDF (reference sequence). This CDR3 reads CATSSRTSNTEAFF. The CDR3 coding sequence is TGTGCCACCAGCAGCCGGACTTCGAACACTGAAGCTTTCTTT.

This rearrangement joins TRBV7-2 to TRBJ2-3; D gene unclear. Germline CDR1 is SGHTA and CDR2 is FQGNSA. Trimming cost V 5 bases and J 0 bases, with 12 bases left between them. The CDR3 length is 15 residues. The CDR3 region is CASSPRSFSTDTQYF. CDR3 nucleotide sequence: TGTGCCAGCAGCCCGAGGTCTTTTAGCACAGATACGCAGTATTTT.

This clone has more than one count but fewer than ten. The CDR3 nucleotides read TGTGCCATCAGTGATGCCCCCGGGACTAGCGGGTCTAGCTCCTACGAGCAGTACTTC. Translation gives CAISDAPGTSGSSSYEQYF. This rearrangement joins TRBV10-3 to TRBJ2-7, with TRBD2 matching 12 bases. The CDR3 covers 19 residues. Germline V gene lookup returns CDR1 ENHRY and CDR2 SYGVKD. Unmatched junction bases numbered 12, after V lost 3 bases and J lost 0 bases.

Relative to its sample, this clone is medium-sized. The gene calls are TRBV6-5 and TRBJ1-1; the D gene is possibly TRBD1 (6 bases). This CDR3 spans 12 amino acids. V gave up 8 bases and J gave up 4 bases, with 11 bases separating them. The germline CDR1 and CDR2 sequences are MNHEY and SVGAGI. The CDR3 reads CASRGAVTEAFF. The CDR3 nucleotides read TGTGCCAGCCGGGGGGCCGTCACTGAAGCTTTCTTT.

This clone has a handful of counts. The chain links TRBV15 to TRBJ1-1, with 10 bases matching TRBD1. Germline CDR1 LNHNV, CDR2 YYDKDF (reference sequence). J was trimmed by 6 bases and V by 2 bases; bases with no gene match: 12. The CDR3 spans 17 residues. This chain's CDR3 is CATSRSSTGGNGAEAFF. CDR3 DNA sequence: TGTGCCACCAGCAGATCGTCGACAGGGGGCAATGGGGCTGAAGCTTTCTTT.

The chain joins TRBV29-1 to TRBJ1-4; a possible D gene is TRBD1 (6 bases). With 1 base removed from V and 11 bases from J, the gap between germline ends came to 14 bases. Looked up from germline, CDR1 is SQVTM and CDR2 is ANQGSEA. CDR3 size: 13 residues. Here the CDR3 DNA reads TGCAGCGTTGAAGTCGGGGGGCAGGGGAAACTGTTTTTT. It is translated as CSVEVGGQGKLFF.

CDR3 DNA sequence: TGTGCCAGCAGCCCCCTCGGACTAGCGGGAGCTTTCTACGAGCAGTACTTC. Translation: CASSPLGLAGAFYEQYF. V and J are TRBV9 and TRBJ2-7; 13 bases are shared with TRBD2. The germline V gene encodes CDR1 SGDLS and CDR2 YYNGEE. V dropped 4 bases and J dropped 3; count of bases not matched to a gene: 10. The CDR3 contains 17 residues.

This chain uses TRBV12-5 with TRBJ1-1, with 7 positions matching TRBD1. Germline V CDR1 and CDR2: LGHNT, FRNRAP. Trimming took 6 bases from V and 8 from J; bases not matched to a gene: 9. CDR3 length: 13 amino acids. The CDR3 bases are TGTGCTAGTGGGAGGGAACAGGGGAGGGAAGCTTTCTTT. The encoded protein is CASGREQGREAFF.